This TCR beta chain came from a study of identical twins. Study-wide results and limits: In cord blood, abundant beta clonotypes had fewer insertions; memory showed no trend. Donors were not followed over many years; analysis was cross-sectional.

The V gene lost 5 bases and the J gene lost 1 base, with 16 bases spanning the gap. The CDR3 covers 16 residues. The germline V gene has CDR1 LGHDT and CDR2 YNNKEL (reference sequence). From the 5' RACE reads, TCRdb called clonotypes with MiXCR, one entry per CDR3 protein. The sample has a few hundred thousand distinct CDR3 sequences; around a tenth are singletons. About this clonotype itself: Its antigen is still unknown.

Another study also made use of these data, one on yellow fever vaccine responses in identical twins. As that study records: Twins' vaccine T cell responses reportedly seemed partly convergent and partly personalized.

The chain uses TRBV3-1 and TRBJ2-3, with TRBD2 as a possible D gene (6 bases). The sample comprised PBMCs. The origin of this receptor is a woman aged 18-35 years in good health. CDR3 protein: CASSGGIRSGTDTQYF. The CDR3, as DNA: TGTGCCAGCAGCGGAGGGATCCGGTCGGGCACAGATACGCAGTATTTT.